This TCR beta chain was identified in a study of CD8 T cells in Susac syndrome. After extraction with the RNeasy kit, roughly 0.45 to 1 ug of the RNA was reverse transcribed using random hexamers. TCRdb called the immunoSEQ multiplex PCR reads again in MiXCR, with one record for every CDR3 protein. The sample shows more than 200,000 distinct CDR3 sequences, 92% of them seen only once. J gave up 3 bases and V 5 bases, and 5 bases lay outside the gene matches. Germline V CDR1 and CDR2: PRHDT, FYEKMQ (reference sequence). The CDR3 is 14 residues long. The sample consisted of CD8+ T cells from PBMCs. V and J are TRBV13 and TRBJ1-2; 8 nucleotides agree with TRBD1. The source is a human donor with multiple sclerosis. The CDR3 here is CASSPGQGDYGYTF. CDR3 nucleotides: TGTGCCAGCAGCCCTGGACAGGGAGACTATGGCTACACCTTC.